This TCR beta chain was captured by sequencing in a study of T cell repertoires in cytomegalovirus infection. Whole-study context: Based on public TCR beta signatures, there were indications of CMV infection and of a matching HLA type. Study-wide findings and caveats: CMV-specific TCR beta clonotypes restricted by HLA-C were the ones dominating the ex vivo response. Carriage of CMV together with the relevant HLA was identifiable through cumulative public TCR beta family frequency.

MiXCR was run by TCRdb on the reads, yielding one entry per CDR3 protein. The data contain hundreds of thousands of distinct CDR3 sequences, roughly 30% of them singletons. Trimming shortened V by 3 bases and J by 0 bases, and 9 bases separated the two germline ends. From germline, CDR1 is SGHTA and CDR2 FQGNSA. This CDR3 has 16 amino acids. This clonotype was detected ten times or more. Its target is unknown. The chain links TRBV7-2 to TRBJ1-6; D not certain. The sequence was obtained from a human donor in good health (CMV status not recorded). Some clones in this sample may be carry-over from other donors' samples. Material: cultured PBMCs, obtained from culture after CMV antigen stimulation. The CDR3 protein is CASSFGASSYNSPLHF. The CDR3, as DNA: TGTGCCAGCAGCTTCGGAGCGAGCTCCTATAATTCACCCCTCCACTTT.